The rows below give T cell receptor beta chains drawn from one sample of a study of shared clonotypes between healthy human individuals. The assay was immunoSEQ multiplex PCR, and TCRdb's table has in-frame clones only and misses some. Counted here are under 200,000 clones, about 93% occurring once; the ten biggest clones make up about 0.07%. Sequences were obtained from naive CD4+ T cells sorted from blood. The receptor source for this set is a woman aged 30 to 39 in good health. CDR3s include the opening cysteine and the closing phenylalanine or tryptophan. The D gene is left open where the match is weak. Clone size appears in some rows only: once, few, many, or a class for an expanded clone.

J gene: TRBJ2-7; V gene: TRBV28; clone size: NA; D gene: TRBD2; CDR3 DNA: TGTGCCAGCAGTACCCCGGCTAGCGGGCTTACCTACGAGCAGTACTTC; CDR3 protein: CASSTPASGLTYEQYF
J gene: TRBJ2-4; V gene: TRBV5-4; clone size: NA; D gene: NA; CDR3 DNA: TGTGCCAGCAGCTCGCTGAAGGCCAAAAACATTCAGTACTTC; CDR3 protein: CASSSLKAKNIQYF
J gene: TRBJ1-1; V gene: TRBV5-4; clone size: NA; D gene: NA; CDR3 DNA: TGTGCCAGCAGCTTGGGGAGCCCCGGTCCTGAAGCTTTCTTT; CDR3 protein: CASSLGSPGPEAFF
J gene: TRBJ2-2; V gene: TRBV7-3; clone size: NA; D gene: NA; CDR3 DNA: TGTGCCAGCAGCTTAATTCCCGGGGAGCTGTTTTTT; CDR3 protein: CASSLIPGELFF
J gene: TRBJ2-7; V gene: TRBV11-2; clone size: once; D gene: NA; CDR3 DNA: TGTGCCAGCAGGGCTAGGACTTCTTCCTACGAGCAGTACTTC; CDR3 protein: CASRARTSSYEQYF
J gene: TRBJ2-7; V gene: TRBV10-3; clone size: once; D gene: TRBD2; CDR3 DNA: TGTGCCATCGGCGGGAGAAGCTACGAGCAGTACTTC; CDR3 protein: CAIGGRSYEQYF
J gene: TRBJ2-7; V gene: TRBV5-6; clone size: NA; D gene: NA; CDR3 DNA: TGTGCCAGCAGCTTTAGGGTCGAGCAGTACTTC; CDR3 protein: CASSFRVEQYF
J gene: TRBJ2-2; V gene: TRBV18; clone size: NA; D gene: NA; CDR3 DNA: TGTGCCAGCTCTACGACCGAGACCGGGGAGCTGTTTTTT; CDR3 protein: CASSTTETGELFF
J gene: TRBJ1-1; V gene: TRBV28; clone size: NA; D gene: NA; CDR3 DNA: TGTGCCAGCATTCGCGCAGGGCACACTGAAGCTTTCTTT; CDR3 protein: CASIRAGHTEAFF
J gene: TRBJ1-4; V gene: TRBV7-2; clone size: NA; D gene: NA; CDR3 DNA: TGTGCCAGCAGCTCGACTGGACGTGGGGGTGCTAATGAAAAACTGTTTTTT; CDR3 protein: CASSSTGRGGANEKLFF
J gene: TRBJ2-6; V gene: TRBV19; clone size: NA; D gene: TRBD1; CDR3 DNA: TGTGCCAGTACCGAGCACACAGGGGTCCCCTCTGGGGCCAACGTCCTGACTTTC; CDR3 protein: CASTEHTGVPSGANVLTF
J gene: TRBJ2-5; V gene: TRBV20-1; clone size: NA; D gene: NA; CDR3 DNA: TGCAGTGCCCTCCAGAGGGAGACCCAGTACTTC; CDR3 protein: CSALQRETQYF
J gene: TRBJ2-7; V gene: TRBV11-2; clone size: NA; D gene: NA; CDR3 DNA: TGTGCCAGCAGCTTAAGCCGGTTCGAGCAGTACTTC; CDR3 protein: CASSLSRFEQYF
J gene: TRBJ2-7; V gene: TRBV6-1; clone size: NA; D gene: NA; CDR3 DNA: TGTGCCAGCAGGGACAGTAACCCCTCCTACGAGCAGTACTTC; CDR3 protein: CASRDSNPSYEQYF
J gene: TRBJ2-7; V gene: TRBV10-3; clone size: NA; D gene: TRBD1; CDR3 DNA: TGTGCCATCAGTGTGATACAGGGGGCAAAATCCAGCGAGCAGTACTTC; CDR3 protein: CAISVIQGAKSSEQYF
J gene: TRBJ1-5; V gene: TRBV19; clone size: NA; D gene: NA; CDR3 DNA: TGTGCCAGTAGTATTTCCCTGAGTAGCAATCAGCCCCAGCATTTT; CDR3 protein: CASSISLSSNQPQHF
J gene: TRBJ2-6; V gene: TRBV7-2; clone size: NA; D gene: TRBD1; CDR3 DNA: TGTGCCAGCAGCTGGACAGGGACCGGGGCCAACGTCCTGACTTTC; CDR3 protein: CASSWTGTGANVLTF
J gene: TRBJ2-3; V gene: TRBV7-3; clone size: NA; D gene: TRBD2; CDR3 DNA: TGTGCCAGCAGCTCGGGGACTAGCGGGACCACAGATACGCAGTATTTT; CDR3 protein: CASSSGTSGTTDTQYF
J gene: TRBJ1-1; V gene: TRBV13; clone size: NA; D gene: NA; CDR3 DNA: TGTGCCAGCAGCTCCGGGGTACGTCCCACTGAAGCTTTCTTT; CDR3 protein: CASSSGVRPTEAFF
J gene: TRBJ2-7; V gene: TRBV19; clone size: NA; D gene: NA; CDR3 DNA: TGTGCCAGTAGTATTGCGACTACCCTACAGGGTACGGGCTCCTACGAGCAGTACTTC; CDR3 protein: CASSIATTLQGTGSYEQYF
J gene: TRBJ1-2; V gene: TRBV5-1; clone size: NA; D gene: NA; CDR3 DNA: TGCGCCAGCAGCTTGTACCAAGGCTATGGCTACACCTTC; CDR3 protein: CASSLYQGYGYTF
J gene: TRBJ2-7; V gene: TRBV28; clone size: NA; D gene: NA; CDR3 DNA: TGTGCCAGCAGTTTATCCCCCGACCCCTCCCAGCAGTACTTC; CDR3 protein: CASSLSPDPSQQYF
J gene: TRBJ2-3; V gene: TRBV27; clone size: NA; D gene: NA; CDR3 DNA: TGTGCCAGCAGTTTAATCAGCCATAGCACGAGCACAGATACGCAGTATTTT; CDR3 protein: CASSLISHSTSTDTQYF